The present T cell receptor (beta chain) was sequenced within a study of regulatory T cells in long-lasting Graves disease. Time point given: newly diagnosed GD, antithyroid drugs for less than 3 months. PBMC RNA served as the TCR library source. The authors drew patients from an endocrinology department in Xi'an, China. Trimming removed 6 bases at V and 2 bases at J, with 14 bases between. CDR3 size: 15 residues. Germline CDR1 and CDR2: SNHLY and FYNNEI. As regards this clonotype: The antigen is undetermined.

Findings and limits, study-wide: Analyses excluded thyroid tissue, covering peripheral blood alone.

TCR beta libraries were built with iRepertoire HTBI primers and Arm-PCR of CDR3 regions. TCRdb itself ran the multiplex PCR reads through MiXCR, one entry per CDR3 protein. This sample has roughly 510,000 distinct CDR3 sequences; roughly 16% occur once, and the top ten carry more than 10%. The same sample was also studied in work on T cells in Graves' hyperthyroidism and ophthalmopathy.

The chain has TRBV2 and TRBJ1-3; D unclear. The receptor was derived from a young man with Graves disease. The sequences come from peripheral blood mononuclear cells (PBMCs), collected at new diagnosis, from a patient treated with antithyroid drugs. As DNA, the CDR3 is TGTGCCAGCAGAAGTCGAGTCCTAGCTGGAAACACCATATATTTT. Translation: CASRSRVLAGNTIYF.